A selection of T cell receptor beta chains follows, all from one sample in a study of cytomegalovirus exposure and HLA in healthy donors. Libraries were prepared by immunoSEQ multiplex PCR; TCRdb keeps only in-frame clonotypes and omits some of them. Of about 140,000 clones listed, around 84% are singletons. Sequenced sample: PBMCs. These receptor sequences come from a man aged 45-65 years in good health and CMV-seronegative. Each CDR3 is given with its conserved first and last residue. D genes are given only for firm matches. Clone size is given for some rows only: seen once, a few or many times, or a class if the clone is expanded.

V: TRBV19
size: NA
D: NA
J: TRBJ1-1
DNA: TGTGCCAGTAGCCAGCGAGGTACCACTGAAGCTTTCTTT
CDR3: CASSQRGTTEAFF

V: TRBV10-1
size: NA
D: TRBD1
J: TRBJ1-1
DNA: TGCGCCAGTTCTACCGGGACAGGGGGCAGTTCCACTGAAGCTTTCTTT
CDR3: CASSTGTGGSSTEAFF

V: TRBV10-3
size: once
D: TRBD2
J: TRBJ2-7
DNA: TGTGCCATCAGTTTACTAGCGGGACCTACCGAGCAGTACTTC
CDR3: CAISLLAGPTEQYF

V: TRBV6-1
size: NA
D: TRBD1
J: TRBJ1-5
DNA: TGTGCCAGCAGACCTCAGGGGGCTCAGCCCCAGCATTTT
CDR3: CASRPQGAQPQHF

V: TRBV9
size: few
D: TRBD1
J: TRBJ1-2
DNA: TGTGCCAGCAGCCGGGACAGAAACTATGGCTACACCTTC
CDR3: CASSRDRNYGYTF

V: TRBV5-1
size: NA
D: TRBD1
J: TRBJ1-6
DNA: TGCGCCAGCAGCTTGGTGTCCCAGGGGGATAATTCACCCCTCCACTTT
CDR3: CASSLVSQGDNSPLHF

V: TRBV9
size: NA
D: TRBD1
J: TRBJ1-1
DNA: TGTGCCAGCAGCGTAGAGGGGGCAATAGGTGCTTTCTTT
CDR3: CASSVEGAIGAFF

V: TRBV18
size: NA
D: NA
J: TRBJ1-2
DNA: TGTGCCAGCTCACCTTCAACAGCAAACACCTATGGCTACACCTTC
CDR3: CASSPSTANTYGYTF

V: TRBV9
size: NA
D: TRBD2
J: TRBJ2-1
DNA: TGTGCCAGCACCCCTCCGGGAGGCTACAATGAGCAGTTCTTC
CDR3: CASTPPGGYNEQFF

V: TRBV28
size: NA
D: NA
J: TRBJ2-7
DNA: TGTGCCACCGAGACGAGACTGGCCTCCTACGAGCAGTACTTC
CDR3: CATETRLASYEQYF

V: TRBV5-1
size: NA
D: NA
J: TRBJ2-5
DNA: TGCGCCAGCAGCAATGGGGGGGCCGGAGAGACCCAGTACTTC
CDR3: CASSNGGAGETQYF

V: TRBV2
size: once
D: TRBD1
J: TRBJ2-3
DNA: TGTGCCAGCAGGACTCCTGACAGGGGCGAGGGGACAGATACGCAGTATTTT
CDR3: CASRTPDRGEGTDTQYF

V: TRBV2
size: NA
D: TRBD1
J: TRBJ2-5
DNA: TGTGCCAGCAGTGGACAGGGGCAAGAGACCCAGTACTTC
CDR3: CASSGQGQETQYF

V: TRBV11-3
size: NA
D: NA
J: TRBJ2-7
DNA: TGTGCCAGCAGCTTCTCCGGGTCCCTCCCCGAGCAGTACTTC
CDR3: CASSFSGSLPEQYF

V: TRBV28
size: NA
D: NA
J: TRBJ1-5
DNA: TGTGCCAGCAGCCTAGACAGCAATCAGCCCCAGCATTTT
CDR3: CASSLDSNQPQHF

V: TRBV27
size: NA
D: NA
J: TRBJ2-1
DNA: TGTGCCAGCAGGACTAGACCCTACAATGAGCAGTTCTTC
CDR3: CASRTRPYNEQFF

V: TRBV27
size: few
D: TRBD1
J: TRBJ1-1
DNA: TGTGCCAGCAGTAAGAGGGACAGACAGAACACTGAAGCTTTCTTT
CDR3: CASSKRDRQNTEAFF

V: TRBV30
size: few
D: NA
J: TRBJ2-6
DNA: TGTGCCCGGAGCAACTCTGGGGCCAACGTCCTGACTTTC
CDR3: CARSNSGANVLTF

V: TRBV9
size: NA
D: NA
J: TRBJ2-3
DNA: TGTGCCAGCAGCGGAGCCCGGACTTTTGATACGCAGTATTTT
CDR3: CASSGARTFDTQYF

V: TRBV7-2
size: NA
D: NA
J: TRBJ2-5
DNA: TGTGCCAGCAGCTTCTACTCCGCGGAGACCCAGTACTTC
CDR3: CASSFYSAETQYF

V: TRBV10-3
size: NA
D: TRBD2
J: TRBJ2-3
DNA: TGTGCCATCAGTCCTAGCGGGAGCCCAGATACGCAGTATTTT
CDR3: CAISPSGSPDTQYF

V: TRBV19
size: NA
D: TRBD1
J: TRBJ1-2
DNA: TGTGCCAGTAGATCCGGGACAGAGGGCTACACCTTC
CDR3: CASRSGTEGYTF

V: TRBV29-1
size: NA
D: NA
J: TRBJ1-1
DNA: TGCAGCGTTGAAGTCAGACGGGTTGGGGAAGCTTTCTTT
CDR3: CSVEVRRVGEAFF

V: TRBV7-2
size: few
D: NA
J: TRBJ1-4
DNA: TGTGCCAGCAGCTTAGTCCGTCAGGGGAGAAATGAAAAACTGTTTTTT
CDR3: CASSLVRQGRNEKLFF

V: TRBV9
size: NA
D: NA
J: TRBJ2-2
DNA: TGTGCCAGCAGCGTAGCTCCAGGGGAAACCGGGGAGCTGTTTTTT
CDR3: CASSVAPGETGELFF

V: TRBV28
size: NA
D: TRBD2
J: TRBJ2-2
DNA: TGTGCCAGCAGTTTATTGCGGGGGAGGACCGGGGAGCTGTTTTTT
CDR3: CASSLLRGRTGELFF

V: TRBV5-1
size: NA
D: NA
J: TRBJ2-7
DNA: TGCGCCAGCAGCCCAGGGTACGAGCAGTACTTC
CDR3: CASSPGYEQYF

V: TRBV18
size: NA
D: TRBD1
J: TRBJ1-3
DNA: TGTGCCAGCTCACCATTGGGACAGACGGGTGGAAACACCATATATTTT
CDR3: CASSPLGQTGGNTIYF

V: TRBV5-1
size: NA
D: NA
J: TRBJ2-5
DNA: TGCGCCAGCAGCTTGGGACAGATACAAGAGACCCAGTACTTC
CDR3: CASSLGQIQETQYF

V: TRBV2
size: NA
D: TRBD1
J: TRBJ2-7
DNA: TGTGCCAGCAGTACGAGGGGACAGGGCGAGGGCGAGCAGTACTTC
CDR3: CASSTRGQGEGEQYF

V: TRBV6-1
size: NA
D: NA
J: TRBJ2-1
DNA: TGTGCCAGCAGTGAGAGCGGCCTCTTTAGCTCCTACAATGAGCAGTTCTTC
CDR3: CASSESGLFSSYNEQFF

V: TRBV5-1
size: NA
D: NA
J: TRBJ1-1
DNA: TGCGCCAGCAGCTTGGATCAGGCAATGAACACTGAAGCTTTCTTT
CDR3: CASSLDQAMNTEAFF

V: TRBV25-1
size: NA
D: TRBD1
J: TRBJ2-5
DNA: TGTGCCAGCACCAGACCGGGACAGGGTAAAGAGACCCAGTACTTC
CDR3: CASTRPGQGKETQYF

V: TRBV7-3
size: few
D: NA
J: TRBJ1-1
DNA: TGTGCCAGCAGCTTAACGGGAGTCTCCTCCGGGACTGAAGCTTTCTTT
CDR3: CASSLTGVSSGTEAFF

V: TRBV27
size: few
D: TRBD2
J: TRBJ2-3
DNA: TGTGCCAGCATTCCTCGGGCGGGGGGGAGTGATACGCAGTATTTT
CDR3: CASIPRAGGSDTQYF

V: TRBV6-4
size: once
D: NA
J: TRBJ2-1
DNA: TGTGCCAGCAGTGACGACTACCGAGGCGGGGACCAGTTCTTC
CDR3: CASSDDYRGGDQFF

V: TRBV18
size: NA
D: TRBD2
J: TRBJ2-5
DNA: TGTGCCAGCTCACCGGGACTAGGGGAGACCCAGTACTTC
CDR3: CASSPGLGETQYF

V: TRBV2
size: NA
D: TRBD1
J: TRBJ1-2
DNA: TGTGCCAGCAGTTTGGACAGGGGAGGCTATGGCTACACCTTC
CDR3: CASSLDRGGYGYTF

V: TRBV27
size: NA
D: TRBD1
J: TRBJ1-2
DNA: TGTGCCAGCAGTCCCGACCGGGACAGCGACTATGGCTACACCTTC
CDR3: CASSPDRDSDYGYTF

V: TRBV12-5
size: NA
D: TRBD1
J: TRBJ2-7
DNA: TGTGCTAGTGGTTTACTACAGGGGGCTGGACCCAGCTACGAGCAGTACTTC
CDR3: CASGLLQGAGPSYEQYF

V: TRBV28
size: NA
D: TRBD2
J: TRBJ2-1
DNA: TGTGCCAGCAGTTTCTCCAGCGGGGGGGGTAGCTCCTACAATGAGCAGTTCTTC
CDR3: CASSFSSGGGSSYNEQFF

V: TRBV30
size: NA
D: NA
J: TRBJ2-7
DNA: TGTGCTTTTAACCCCACTACCACCTACGAGCAGTACTTC
CDR3: CAFNPTTTYEQYF

V: TRBV28
size: NA
D: TRBD1
J: TRBJ2-7
DNA: TGTGCCAGCAGTTTAGTCCTCGGCACAGGGGGCTACGAGCAGTACTTC
CDR3: CASSLVLGTGGYEQYF

V: TRBV9
size: once
D: TRBD2
J: TRBJ2-1
DNA: TGTGCCAGCAGCGCCACTAGCGGGAACGGAGATGAGCAGTTCTTC
CDR3: CASSATSGNGDEQFF

V: TRBV10-3
size: NA
D: TRBD2
J: TRBJ2-1
DNA: TGTGCCATCAGTGATTCAAGCGGGGGGTACAATGAGCAGTTCTTC
CDR3: CAISDSSGGYNEQFF

V: TRBV9
size: NA
D: NA
J: TRBJ1-1
DNA: TGTGCCAGCAGCGTAGAGAAGCAGGGCGTTGAAGCTTTCTTT
CDR3: CASSVEKQGVEAFF

V: TRBV19
size: NA
D: TRBD2
J: TRBJ2-1
DNA: TGTGCCAGTAGTATAATCGGGAGGCGCAGCGGTAGCGATGAGCAGTTCTTC
CDR3: CASSIIGRRSGSDEQFF

V: TRBV28
size: NA
D: TRBD1
J: TRBJ2-5
DNA: TGTGCCAGTACAGGGGGATTTGAAGAGACCCAGTACTTC
CDR3: CASTGGFEETQYF

V: TRBV20-1
size: NA
D: TRBD1
J: TRBJ1-2
DNA: TGCAGTGCTATTGACAGGGAGTTCTACACCTTC
CDR3: CSAIDREFYTF

V: TRBV5-8
size: NA
D: TRBD1
J: TRBJ1-5
DNA: TGTGCCAGCAGCTCCGGGACAGTCTTGCTGCCCCAGCATTTT
CDR3: CASSSGTVLLPQHF